This T cell receptor beta chain was sequenced in a study of T cell responses to AZD1222 COVID-19 vaccine. Profiled with immunoSEQ multiplex PCR; TCRdb holds only in-frame clones, not every one. The table shows roughly 140,000 clones, with 70% to 90% occurring only once. The CDR3 is 15 residues long. Per the germline V gene, CDR1 is SGHRS and CDR2 is YFSETQ. Trimming removed 0 bases at V and 2 bases at J, with 10 bases between. The specimen was peripheral blood, collected 28 days after the second AZD1222 dose. This clonotype was sampled from an adult who received the AZD1222 COVID-19 vaccine. The chain couples TRBV5-1 to TRBJ2-3; D is possibly TRBD2 (5 bases). CDR3 DNA sequence: TGCGCCAGCAGCTTGGTTGCGGGCTTCACAGATACGCAGTATTTT. Amino acids: CASSLVAGFTDTQYF. Full variable domain (remainder filled in from reference TRBV5-1 and TRBJ2-3): KAGVTQTPRYLIKTRGQQVTLSCSPISGHRSVSWYQQTPGQGLQFLFEYFSETQRNKGNFPGRFSGRQFSNSRSEMNVSTLELGDSALYLCASSLVAGFTDTQYFGPGTRLTVL.